This entry features one TCR beta chain sequence. These data belong to a study of naive and memory T cell subsets. The V end lost 3 bases, the J end lost 6 bases, and 12 bases lay between the germline ends. This CDR3 comprises 13 residues. The V gene's germline CDR1 is DFQATT and CDR2 SNEGSKA (reference sequence). Both TRBC1 and TRBC2 were covered by a beta constant-region primer of two equimolar oligonucleotides. Via MiXCR, TCRdb re-called the UMI-ligation and nested PCR reads, giving one row per CDR3 protein. The sample gives 65,000 to 85,000 distinct CDR3 sequences, less than 15% of which show up once; 0.75% to 1% is in the top ten.

Sequencing was performed on central memory CD4+ T cells from blood. The chain employs TRBV20-1 and TRBJ1-5; possibly TRBD1 for D (5 bases). This receptor was identified in a human donor in good health. In DNA form, the CDR3 reads TGCAGTGCTAGTCCGGGGGTAAGTCAGCCCCAGCATTTT. Its protein is CSASPGVSQPQHF.